This T cell receptor (beta chain) derives from a study of OX40 agonist ivuxolimab in advanced cancers. V was clipped by 5 bases and J by 0 bases; unmatched bases: 4. Germline V gene sequence: CDR1 SNHLY, CDR2 FYNNEI. The CDR3 runs to 15 residues. The data were produced by immunoSEQ multiplex PCR, yet TCRdb's version contains in-frame clones alone and is incomplete. Among 70,000 to 95,000 clones listed, approximately 94% were seen once. The TCR comes from an adult with an advanced solid tumor such as melanoma, head and neck, liver or kidney cancer. This chain connects TRBV2 to TRBJ1-5; 7 bases agree with TRBD1. The material sequenced was CD4+ or CD8+ T cells sorted from blood, taken in a trial of the OX40 agonist ivuxolimab. CDR3 DNA sequence: TGTGCCAGCAGTCCGTGGGACAGTAGCAATCAGCCCCAGCATTTT. This translates into CASSPWDSSNQPQHF.